The 23 T cell receptor beta chains below come from one sample, sequenced in a study of control samples from healthy donors and cancer patients. Sequencing was performed with immunoSEQ multiplex PCR; in TCRdb, only in-frame clones are kept and a portion is missing. The repertoire consists of 120,000 or so clones, with around 92% occurring once and the leading ten covering about 0.6%. The sample consisted of PBMCs. All receptors derive from a man aged 80 or over with head and neck cancer.

The chain uses TRBV9 and TRBJ1-5; 7 positions match TRBD1. Per germline, CDR1 SGDLS and CDR2 YYNGEE. Trimming removed 4 bases from V and 2 bases from J; junction bases left unmatched: 3. The CDR3 consists of 14 residues. CDR3 sequence (DNA): TGTGCCAGCAGCCTCGGGACAGGCAATCAGCCCCAGCATTTT. Encoded protein: CASSLGTGNQPQHF.

The V call is TRBV5-4, the J call TRBJ2-3; possibly TRBD2 for D (5 bases). The V gene's germline CDR1 is SGHNT and CDR2 YYREEE (reference sequence). V lost 0 bases and J 1 base, leaving 6 bases between the germline ends. This CDR3 region has 14 residues. CDR3 bases: TGTGCCAGCAGCTTGGGGACTCGCACAGATACGCAGTATTTT. As protein: CASSLGTRTDTQYF. The full variable domain, with the rest looked up from reference TRBV5-4 and TRBJ2-3, is ETGVTQSPTHLIKTRGQQVTLRCSSQSGHNTVSWYQQALGQGPQFIFQYYREEENGRGNFPPRFSGLQFPNYSSELNVNALELDDSALYLCASSLGTRTDTQYFGPGTRLTVL.

The rearrangement joins TRBV19 to TRBJ2-7; TRBD2 aligns across 13 bases. This CDR3 contains 16 residues. V shed 9 bases and J 3 bases; nucleotides not matched to a gene: 11. Germline CDR1 reads LNHDA; CDR2 reads SQIVND (reference sequence). CDR3 region: CASSLGTSGKRYEQYF. CDR3 DNA: TGTGCCAGCAGCCTGGGGACTAGCGGGAAACGCTACGAGCAGTACTTC.

The chain couples TRBV12-5 to TRBJ2-7; 7 bases line up with TRBD2. With V trimmed by 1 base and J by 3 bases, 12 bases remained unmatched. This CDR3 has 17 residues. CDR1 and CDR2 (germline): LGHNT, FRNRAP. The CDR3 reads CASGLAAVTQRGYEQYF. CDR3 DNA sequence: TGTGCTAGTGGTTTGGCCGCTGTTACCCAGCGGGGCTACGAGCAGTACTTC.

The chain employs TRBV14 and TRBJ2-1; a weak D match, TRBD2 (5 bases). The germline V gene encodes CDR1 SGHDN and CDR2 FVKESK. Trimming shortened V by 4 bases and J by 6 bases, and 13 bases separated the two germline ends. The CDR3 sequence is 14 residues long. The chain's CDR3 is CASSLQLVPNEQFF. The CDR3 DNA sequence: TGTGCCAGCAGCCTACAACTAGTTCCCAATGAGCAGTTCTTC. Drawing the rest from reference TRBV14 and TRBJ2-1, the complete variable domain is EAGVTQFPSHSVIEKGQTVTLRCDPISGHDNLYWYRRVMGKEIKFLLHFVKESKQDESGMPNNRFLAERTGGTYSTLKVQPAELEDSGVYFCASSLQLVPNEQFFGPGTRLTVL.

In DNA form, the CDR3 reads TGCGCCAGCAGCGCACGGCTGACCGGGACAGCTAGTTCACCCCTCCACTTT. Translating gives CASSARLTGTASSPLHF. The chain is built from TRBV4-1 and TRBJ1-6; 7 nucleotides match TRBD1. J lost 9 bases, V lost 5 bases, and 16 bases had no gene match. The germline V gene encodes CDR1 MGHRA and CDR2 YSYEKL. There are 17 residues in the CDR3.

This chain links TRBV19 with TRBJ2-2; 10 bases fit TRBD1. Germline CDR1 LNHDA, CDR2 SQIVND (reference sequence). Trimming cost V 7 bases and J 4 bases; bases outside gene matches: 3. This CDR3 spans 14 amino acids. CDR3 region: CASKGQGSTGELFF. The CDR3 nucleotides are TGTGCCAGTAAGGGACAGGGGAGCACCGGGGAGCTGTTTTTT.

The V and J genes are TRBV7-9 and TRBJ2-7; TRBD1 or TRBD2 may be the D gene (5 bases each). Trimming pared 5 bases from V and 6 bases from J, leaving 20 bases between. Germline V gene data show CDR1 as SEHNR and CDR2 as FQNEAQ (reference sequence). There are 15 residues in the CDR3. The CDR3 DNA follows: TGTGCCAGCAGCCGAAATACCGGGACCTCTGGCGAGCAGTACTTC. Translating it yields CASSRNTGTSGEQYF.

This rearrangement joins TRBV30 to TRBJ2-1; 10 bases align to TRBD2. This CDR3 contains 14 residues. Per germline, CDR1 GTSNPN and CDR2 SVGIG (reference sequence). V was pared by 3 bases and J by 7 bases, with 6 bases of the junction left unmatched. CDR3 in amino acids: CAWRGLAGENEQFF. The CDR3 DNA sequence: TGTGCCTGGAGGGGCCTAGCGGGAGAAAATGAGCAGTTCTTC. The variable domain in full, completed from reference TRBV30 and TRBJ2-1, reads SQTIHQWPATLVQPVGSPLSLECTVEGTSNPNLYWYRQAAGRGLQLLFYSVGIGQISSEVPQNLSASRPQDRQFILSSKKLLLSDSGFYLCAWRGLAGENEQFFGPGTRLTVL.

This chain links TRBV30 with TRBJ2-1, with unresolved D. This CDR3 spans 13 amino acids. Trimming cost V 0 bases and J 9 bases, with 12 bases left between them. The germline gives CDR1 GTSNPN, CDR2 SVGIG (reference sequence). The chain's CDR3 is CAWSVGSLGEQFF. DNA for the CDR3: TGTGCCTGGAGTGTGGGTAGCCTGGGTGAGCAGTTCTTC.

The CDR3 is CSASLEYNEQFF. CDR3 bases: TGCAGTGCTAGTCTGGAGTACAATGAGCAGTTCTTC. The chain links TRBV20-1 to TRBJ2-1, with D uncertain. Germline V gene lookup returns CDR1 DFQATT and CDR2 SNEGSKA (reference sequence). This CDR3 has 12 amino acids. Trimming removed 3 bases at V and 4 bases at J, with 7 bases between.

The chain uses TRBV5-1 and TRBJ1-1, with TRBD1 identical over 8 bases. Germline V gene data show CDR1 as SGHRS and CDR2 as YFSETQ. The trim removed 4 bases at V and 11 bases at J, leaving 7 bases unmatched. This CDR3 spans 12 amino acids. CDR3 nucleotide sequence: TGCGCCAGCAGCGCTCAGGGGGCCGGGGCTTTCTTT. It codes for CASSAQGAGAFF.

The CDR3, as DNA: TGTGCCACCAGTGATTACAGGGAGGGACACAATGAGCAGTTCTTC. Its translation: CATSDYREGHNEQFF. The gene calls are TRBV24-1 and TRBJ2-1, with a weak D call TRBD2 (7 bases). Trimming took 2 bases from V and 5 from J, leaving 12 bases between them. The CDR3 covers 15 residues. Germline values: CDR1 KGHDR, CDR2 SFDVKD.

The chain recombines TRBV19 with TRBJ1-3; D possibly corresponds to TRBD1 (6 bases). There are 15 residues in the CDR3. Deletions cut 6 bases from V and 1 base from J, with 13 bases between. The germline V gene encodes CDR1 LNHDA and CDR2 SQIVND (reference sequence). This CDR3 is CASSQQGGSGNTIYF. The CDR3 DNA is TGTGCCAGTAGCCAGCAAGGGGGATCTGGAAACACCATATATTTT.

DNA of the CDR3: TGTGCCAGCAGCCAAGACTACACTAACTACGAGCAGTACTTC. This encodes CASSQDYTNYEQYF. The chain links TRBV4-2 to TRBJ2-7, with D unresolved. Trimming removed 0 bases at V and 3 bases at J, with 9 bases between. This CDR3 spans 14 amino acids. Germline V CDR1 and CDR2: LGHNA, YNFKEQ.

The chain recombines TRBV5-4 with TRBJ2-1; no reliable D call. The CDR3 sequence is 15 residues long. Germline V CDR1 and CDR2: SGHNT, YYREEE (reference sequence). Trimming stripped 4 bases from V and 5 bases from J, with 16 bases between. CDR3 nucleotide sequence: TGTGCCAGCAGCCTCCTTAGTGCTTCCAACAATGAGCAGTTCTTC. Its protein product is CASSLLSASNNEQFF.

This clone was picked up one time. The rearrangement joins TRBV18 to TRBJ2-1; unclear D gene. The length of the CDR3 is 10 residues. Germline lookup yields CDR1 KGHSH and CDR2 LQKENI. Trimming removed 6 bases at V and 10 bases at J, with 7 bases between. The chain's CDR3 is CASSLGEQFF. Written as DNA, the CDR3 is TGTGCCAGCTCCCTAGGGGAGCAGTTCTTC.

The CDR3 DNA sequence: TGTGCCATCAGTGAGTGGGACAGGCGTCCTTATGGCTACACCTTC. It is translated as CAISEWDRRPYGYTF. This sequence joins TRBV10-3 and TRBJ1-2, with 8 bases fitting TRBD1. Per germline, CDR1 ENHRY and CDR2 SYGVKD. The CDR3 contains 15 residues. V lost 1 base to trimming and J lost 5 bases; unmatched junction nucleotides: 6.

The chain links TRBV18 to TRBJ1-1; D not certain. CDR1 is KGHSH, CDR2 LQKENI, per germline. Trimming took off 2 bases at V and 0 bases at J, with 4 bases between the two ends. The CDR3 consists of 13 residues. Here the CDR3 reads CASSPDLNTEAFF. CDR3 nucleotides: TGTGCCAGCTCACCAGACCTGAACACTGAAGCTTTCTTT.

This chain uses TRBV23-1 with TRBJ1-6; weak D call: TRBD1 (6 bases). TRBV23-1 is an ORF, and what it does is uncertain. V lost 0 bases to trimming and J lost 4 bases, with 10 bases between them. The CDR3 is 16 residues long. This CDR3 is CASSQSGGRYNSPLHF. The CDR3 nucleotides read TGCGCCAGCAGTCAATCGGGGGGGCGGTATAATTCACCCCTCCACTTT.

The chain joins TRBV9 to TRBJ1-2, with 7 nucleotides matching TRBD1. Looked up from germline, CDR1 is SGDLS and CDR2 is YYNGEE. This CDR3 spans 15 amino acids. With V trimmed by 0 bases and J by 6 bases, 8 bases remained unmatched. The CDR3 sequence: CASSVATGYLDGYTF. The DNA for the CDR3 is TGTGCCAGCAGCGTAGCGACAGGGTATCTCGATGGCTACACCTTC.

In DNA, the CDR3 is TGTGCCTGGAGCCAAGGGGGAACAACTTATGGCTACACCTTC. Its translation: CAWSQGGTTYGYTF. The V and J genes are TRBV30 and TRBJ1-2; possible D gene TRBD1, 6 bases. The CDR3 runs 14 residues. Trimming cost V 3 bases and J 5 bases, with 16 bases left between them. Looked up from germline, CDR1 is GTSNPN and CDR2 is SVGIG (reference sequence).

The rearrangement joins TRBV5-1 to TRBJ2-2; 7 bases match TRBD1. Germline V gives CDR1 SGHRS, CDR2 YFSETQ. The CDR3 runs 14 residues. V lost 1 base to trimming and J lost 6 bases; unmatched junction nucleotides: 3. The CDR3 sequence is CASSLRQGPGELFF. For the CDR3, the DNA is TGCGCCAGCAGCTTGAGACAGGGTCCCGGGGAGCTGTTTTTT.